This T cell receptor (beta chain) is from a study of OX40 agonist ivuxolimab in advanced cancers. At the level of the whole study: Ivuxolimab was a fully human IgG2 agonistic monoclonal antibody targeting the costimulatory receptor OX40 (CD134). Peripheral TCRbeta sequencing aimed to test whether ivuxolimab altered TCR sequence diversity and caused clonal T-cell expansion. Three dose-escalation patients achieved partial responses, one with hepatocellular carcinoma and two with cutaneous melanoma. The paper reports the monotherapy dose-escalation portion (N = 52 patients) of the phase I ivuxolimab trial. Patients were allowed to have had prior anti-PD-1, anti-PD-L1 or anti-CTLA-4 therapy, and approximately 40% of the dose-escalation patients had previously received checkpoint inhibitors. The dose-escalation cohort was 80% to 90% male with a mean age of about 60 years, ranging from roughly 20 to 80. Intravenous ivuxolimab was administered to patients every 2 weeks at six dose levels: 0.01, 0.1, 0.3, 1.5, 3 and 10 mg/kg. Of the 50 to 55 patients in dose escalation, around 20 had hepatocellular carcinoma, roughly 15 had melanoma, 9 had renal cell carcinoma and 9 had head and neck cancer. Overall results and qualifications from the work: Antigen specificity was not determined for the clonally expanded peripheral T cells. In partial responders in the 0.1-3.0 mg/kg groups, normalized peripheral clonal expansion was found to be among the lowest, especially among CD8+ T cells. At doses of 0.1 to 3.0 mg/kg, clonal expansion of both CD4+ and CD8+ blood T cells was observed from baseline to week 6. After ivuxolimab, more expanded clones were found on average in CD8+ T cells than in CD4+ T cells. Low levels of normalized T-cell clonal expansion were also shown by some nonresponding patients.

The germline V gene (reference sequence) yields GTSNPN for CDR1 and SVGIG for CDR2. Deletion took 2 bases off V and 2 bases off J, with a span of 10 bases between the germline ends. From the cysteine through the phenylalanine, the CDR3 covers 14 amino acids. The only DNA kept is the CDR3, 42 bases in frame from the first base. Notes on this clone: The target of this receptor is not known. Per-base qualities were not stored, and no clone one base away is much larger.

The trial excluded patients who had a history of autoimmune disease or were on systemic immunosuppression. In every dose cohort, peripheral blood was drawn for TCR sequencing at baseline, cycle 4 day 1, and cycle 7 day 1. Samples were obtained from an open-label, multicenter, first-in-human phase I dose-escalation trial of ivuxolimab. Adults with locally advanced or metastatic head and neck squamous cell, hepatocellular, melanoma or renal cell carcinoma were enrolled in the trial. Before TCR sequencing, CD4+ T cells and CD8+ T cells were sorted from peripheral blood as separate populations. Genomic DNA was isolated from the sorted cells so that the TCRbeta CDR3 region could be sequenced. The immunoSEQ Assay was used for sequencing of TCRbeta CDR3 regions. The table was pulled from immuneACCESS by TCRdb, which kept in-frame rearrangements only. Such tables lose some clones; where checked, under half of the loss comes from unresolved V genes, and the rest has no known cause. This sample comprises some 66,000 clones, 85% of them detected only once. The ten largest clones represent about 0.83% of the sample.

This clonotype was sampled from an adult with an advanced solid tumor such as melanoma, head and neck, liver or kidney cancer. In this chain, TRBV30 is recombined with TRBJ1-3; a tentative D call is TRBD1 (6 bases match). Sequences were derived from CD4+ or CD8+ T cells sorted from blood, sampled in a trial of the OX40 agonist ivuxolimab. The nucleotides read TGTGCCTGGAGTTACAGGGTAGCTGGAAACACCATATATTTT. This codes for CAWSYRVAGNTIYF.